This T cell receptor (beta chain) was documented in a study of PD-1 blockade in classical Hodgkin lymphoma. Study-wide results and limits: As was reported, newly diagnosed patients showed lower baseline TCR diversity than healthy donors did. Differences between repertoires have undefined causes, possibly disease activity or prior therapy.

This CDR3 comprises 20 residues. J gave up 0 bases and V 5 bases, and 14 bases lay outside the gene matches. The germline V gene encodes CDR1 ENHRY and CDR2 SYGVKD. In the case of this clone: Its specificity is not known.

The data were produced by immunoSEQ multiplex PCR, yet TCRdb's version contains in-frame clones alone and is incomplete. The table lists about 21,000 clones, roughly 94% of them singletons. The time point here: newly diagnosed, previously untreated cHL patient sample. Untreated, newly diagnosed classical Hodgkin lymphoma PBMCs were comparators. The clonotype originates from a human donor with classical Hodgkin lymphoma. The V and J genes are TRBV10-3 and TRBJ2-6; 9 bases align to TRBD2. The sequenced material came from peripheral blood mononuclear cells (PBMCs). CDR3 residues: CAISRAGGPGDGSGANVLTF. The CDR3 nucleotides are TGTGCCATCAGTAGAGCGGGGGGCCCAGGAGATGGCTCTGGGGCCAACGTCCTGACTTTC.